The entry below gives a single TCR beta chain sequence along with its context. These data originate in a study of technical replicates of blood from a few donors. Germline-derived CDR1 and CDR2 are MGHDK and SYGVNS. The CDR3 has 14 residues. The V and J ends lost 1 base and 12 bases respectively, with 13 bases between them. Produced via immunoSEQ multiplex PCR; TCRdb's table is partial and in-frame only. This sample has tens of thousands of clones, with around 87% found just once. This clonotype was obtained from a human donor in good health. Some clones in this sample may be carry-over from other donors' samples. Sequenced: PBMCs. The chain recombines TRBV25-1 with TRBJ1-6; no clear D. Written as DNA, the CDR3 is TGTGCCAGCAGTGAATCGTTGGGCGGGGAACCCCTCCACTTT. Amino acids: CASSESLGGEPLHF.